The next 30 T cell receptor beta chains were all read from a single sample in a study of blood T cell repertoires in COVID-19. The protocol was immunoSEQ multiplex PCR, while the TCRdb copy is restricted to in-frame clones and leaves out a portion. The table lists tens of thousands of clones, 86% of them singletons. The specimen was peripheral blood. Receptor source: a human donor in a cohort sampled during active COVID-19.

The CDR3 region has the DNA TGCGCCAGCAGCCAAGTCTCGAGCGGGAGTGATCGCGAGCAGTACTTC. This sequence encodes CASSQVSSGSDREQYF. The chain recombines TRBV4-1 with TRBJ2-7; 8 bases are shared with TRBD2. CDR1 and CDR2 (germline): MGHRA, YSYEKL. V was clipped by 1 base and J by 6 bases; unmatched bases: 11. The CDR3 covers 16 residues.

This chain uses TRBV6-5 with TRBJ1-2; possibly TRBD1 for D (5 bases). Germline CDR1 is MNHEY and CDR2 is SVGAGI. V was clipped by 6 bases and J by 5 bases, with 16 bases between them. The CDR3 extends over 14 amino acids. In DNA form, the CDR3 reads TGTGCCAGCAGAACGGCGGGGGGAATTTATGGCTACACCTTC. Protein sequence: CASRTAGGIYGYTF.

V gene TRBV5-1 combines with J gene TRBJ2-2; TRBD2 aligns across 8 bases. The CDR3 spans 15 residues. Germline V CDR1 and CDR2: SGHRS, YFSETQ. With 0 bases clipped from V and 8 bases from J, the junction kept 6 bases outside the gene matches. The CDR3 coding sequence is TGCGCCAGCAGCTTGGTGGCGGGGGGCCTGGGGGAGCTGTTTTTT. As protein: CASSLVAGGLGELFF.

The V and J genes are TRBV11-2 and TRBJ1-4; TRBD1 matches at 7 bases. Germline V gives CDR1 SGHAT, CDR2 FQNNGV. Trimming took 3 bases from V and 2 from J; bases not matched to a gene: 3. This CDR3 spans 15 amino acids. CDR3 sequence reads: CASSFGQATNEKLFF. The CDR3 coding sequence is TGTGCCAGCAGCTTCGGACAGGCGACTAATGAAAAACTGTTTTTT. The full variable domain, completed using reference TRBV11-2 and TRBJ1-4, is EAGVAQSPRYKIIEKRQSVAFWCNPISGHATLYWYQQILGQGPKLLIQFQNNGVVDDSQLPKDRFSAERLKGVDSTLKIQPAKLEDSAVYLCASSFGQATNEKLFFGSGTQLSVL.

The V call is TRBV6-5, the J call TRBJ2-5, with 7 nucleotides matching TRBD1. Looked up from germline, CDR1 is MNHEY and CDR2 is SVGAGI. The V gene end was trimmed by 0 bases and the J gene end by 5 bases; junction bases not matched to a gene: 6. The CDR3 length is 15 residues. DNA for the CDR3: TGTGCCAGCAGTTACTCTGGGACAGAGGAGGAGACCCAGTACTTC. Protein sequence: CASSYSGTEEETQYF.

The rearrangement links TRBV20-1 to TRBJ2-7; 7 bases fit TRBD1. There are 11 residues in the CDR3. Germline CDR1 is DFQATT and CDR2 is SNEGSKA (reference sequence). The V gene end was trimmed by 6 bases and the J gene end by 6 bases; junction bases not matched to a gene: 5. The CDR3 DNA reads TGCAGTGCGATCGACAGGGCCGAGCAGTACTTC. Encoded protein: CSAIDRAEQYF.

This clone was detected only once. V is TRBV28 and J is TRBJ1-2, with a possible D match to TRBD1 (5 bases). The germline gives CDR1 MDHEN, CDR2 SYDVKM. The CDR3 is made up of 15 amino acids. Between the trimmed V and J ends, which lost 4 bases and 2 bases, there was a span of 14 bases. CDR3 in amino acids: CASSYRQQGNYGYTF. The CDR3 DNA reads TGTGCCAGCAGTTACAGACAGCAAGGGAACTATGGCTACACCTTC.

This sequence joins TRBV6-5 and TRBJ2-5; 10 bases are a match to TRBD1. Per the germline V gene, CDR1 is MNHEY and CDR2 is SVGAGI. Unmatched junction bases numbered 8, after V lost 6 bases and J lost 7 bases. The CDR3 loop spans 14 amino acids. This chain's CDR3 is CASRGTGARGTQYF. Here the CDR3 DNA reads TGTGCCAGCAGGGGGACAGGGGCCCGGGGGACCCAGTACTTC.

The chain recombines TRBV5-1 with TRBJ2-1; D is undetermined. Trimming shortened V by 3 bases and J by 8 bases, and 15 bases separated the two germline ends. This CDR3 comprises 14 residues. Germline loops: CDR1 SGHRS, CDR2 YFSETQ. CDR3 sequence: CASSSNPGSDEQFF. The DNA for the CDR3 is TGCGCCAGCAGCTCTAACCCTGGTTCGGATGAGCAGTTCTTC.

CDR3 nucleotide sequence: TGTGCCAGCAGCGAGGGAGGGAGGGCCAGTGAGCAGTTCTTC. Translated, it gives CASSEGGRASEQFF. The rearrangement links TRBV9 to TRBJ2-1; the match to TRBD2 covers 7 bases. CDR1 and CDR2 (germline): SGDLS, YYNGEE. This CDR3 contains 14 residues. The ends lost 3 bases at V and 9 bases at J; junction bases unmatched: 9.

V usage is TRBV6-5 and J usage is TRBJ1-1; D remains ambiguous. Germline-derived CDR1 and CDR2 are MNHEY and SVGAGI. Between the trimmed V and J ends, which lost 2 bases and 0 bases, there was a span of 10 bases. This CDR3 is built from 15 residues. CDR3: CASSYRRALNTEAFF. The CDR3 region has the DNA TGTGCCAGCAGTTACAGGCGGGCCCTGAACACTGAAGCTTTCTTT.

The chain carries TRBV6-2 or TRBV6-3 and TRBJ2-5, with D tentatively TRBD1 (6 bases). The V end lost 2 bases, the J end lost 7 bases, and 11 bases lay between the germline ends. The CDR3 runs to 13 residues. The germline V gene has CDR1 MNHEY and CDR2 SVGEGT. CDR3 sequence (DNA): TGTGCCAGCAGTTACAACAGGGTTGGGACCCAGTACTTC. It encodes CASSYNRVGTQYF.

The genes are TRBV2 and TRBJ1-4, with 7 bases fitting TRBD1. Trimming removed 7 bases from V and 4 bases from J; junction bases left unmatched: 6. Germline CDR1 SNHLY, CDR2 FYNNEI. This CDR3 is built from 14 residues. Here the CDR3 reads CASILDRNNEKLFF. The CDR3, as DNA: TGTGCCAGCATCTTGGACAGGAATAATGAAAAACTGTTTTTT.

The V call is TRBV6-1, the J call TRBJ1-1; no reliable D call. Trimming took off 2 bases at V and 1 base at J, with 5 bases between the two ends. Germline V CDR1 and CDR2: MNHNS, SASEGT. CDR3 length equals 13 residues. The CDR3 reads CASSEIQNTEAFF. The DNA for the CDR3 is TGTGCCAGCAGTGAAATCCAGAACACTGAAGCTTTCTTT.

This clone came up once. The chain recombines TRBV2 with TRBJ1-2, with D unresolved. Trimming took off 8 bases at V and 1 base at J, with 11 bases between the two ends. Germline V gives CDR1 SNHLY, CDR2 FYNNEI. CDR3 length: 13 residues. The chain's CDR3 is CASGQSFNYGYTF. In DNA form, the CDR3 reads TGTGCCAGCGGGCAGAGCTTTAACTATGGCTACACCTTC.

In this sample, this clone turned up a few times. Written as DNA, the CDR3 is TGTGCCAGCACCGTCGGGAGCTATAATTCACCCCTCCACTTT. Translating gives CASTVGSYNSPLHF. The V and J genes are TRBV14 and TRBJ1-6; D is uncertain. This CDR3 has 14 residues. Trimming cost V 7 bases and J 3 bases, with 10 bases left between them. Germline V lookup: CDR1 SGHDN, CDR2 FVKESK.

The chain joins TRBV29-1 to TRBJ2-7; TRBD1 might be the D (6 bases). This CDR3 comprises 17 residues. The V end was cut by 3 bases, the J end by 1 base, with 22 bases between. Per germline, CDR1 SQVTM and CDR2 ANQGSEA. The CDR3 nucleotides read TGCAGCGTTGATGGGTTGGGACACGACATGACTTCCTACGAGCAGTACTTC. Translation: CSVDGLGHDMTSYEQYF.

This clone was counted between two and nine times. The CDR3 protein is CASSSPDGNQPQHF. The CDR3 DNA follows: TGTGCCAGCAGTTCTCCCGACGGGAATCAGCCCCAGCATTTT. The genes are TRBV27 and TRBJ1-5; no firm D call. V gave up 4 bases and J gave up 4 bases, with 11 bases separating them. Germline V gene sequence: CDR1 MNHEY, CDR2 SMNVEV (reference sequence). The CDR3 loop spans 14 amino acids.

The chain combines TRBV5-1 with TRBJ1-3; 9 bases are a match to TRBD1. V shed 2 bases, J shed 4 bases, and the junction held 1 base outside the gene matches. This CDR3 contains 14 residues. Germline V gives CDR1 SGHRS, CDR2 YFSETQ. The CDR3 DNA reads TGCGCCAGCAGCTTCGGGACAGGGGGAAACACCATATATTTT. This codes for CASSFGTGGNTIYF.

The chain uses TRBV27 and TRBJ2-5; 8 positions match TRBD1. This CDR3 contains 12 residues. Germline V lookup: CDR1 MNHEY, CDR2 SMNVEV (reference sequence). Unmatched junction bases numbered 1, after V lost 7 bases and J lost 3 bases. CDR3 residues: CASKGQEETQYF. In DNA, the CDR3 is TGTGCCAGCAAGGGACAGGAAGAGACCCAGTACTTC.

Here the CDR3 reads CSGRAGGQETQYF. In DNA, the CDR3 is TGCAGCGGGAGGGCGGGAGGGCAAGAGACCCAGTACTTC. The chain employs TRBV29-1 and TRBJ2-5; TRBD2 matches 9 bases. Germline V gives CDR1 SQVTM, CDR2 ANQGSEA. Losses at the gene ends were 7 bases for V and 2 bases for J; bases not matched to a gene: 5. The CDR3 is 13 amino acids.

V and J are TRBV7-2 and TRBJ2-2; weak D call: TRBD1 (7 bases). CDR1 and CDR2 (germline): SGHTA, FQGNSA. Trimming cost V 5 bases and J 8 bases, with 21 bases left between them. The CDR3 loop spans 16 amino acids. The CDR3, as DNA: TGTGCCAGCAGCGCGGGACAGTACGGCCCAGTAGGGGAGCTGTTTTTT. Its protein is CASSAGQYGPVGELFF.

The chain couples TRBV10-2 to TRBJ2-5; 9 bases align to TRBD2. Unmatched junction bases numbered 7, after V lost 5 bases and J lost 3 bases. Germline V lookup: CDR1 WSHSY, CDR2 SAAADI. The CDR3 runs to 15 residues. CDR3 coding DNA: TGCGCCAGCAGTCATGCTAGCGGGGAAGAAGAGACCCAGTACTTC. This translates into CASSHASGEEETQYF.

In DNA form, the CDR3 reads TGTGCCAGCAGTTACTCGCGGGGGCCCAATCAGCCCCAGCATTTT. As protein: CASSYSRGPNQPQHF. V and J are TRBV6-5 and TRBJ1-5; D might be TRBD1 (6 bases). CDR1 and CDR2 from the germline V gene are MNHEY and SVGAGI. This CDR3 is 15 amino acids long. Trimming took off 0 bases at V and 3 bases at J, with 9 bases between the two ends.

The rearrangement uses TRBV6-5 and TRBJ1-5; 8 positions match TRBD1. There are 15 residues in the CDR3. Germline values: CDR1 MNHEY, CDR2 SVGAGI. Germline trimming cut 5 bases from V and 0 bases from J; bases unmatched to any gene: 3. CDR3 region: CASSQTGVSNQPQHF. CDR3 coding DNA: TGTGCCAGCAGTCAGACAGGGGTTAGCAATCAGCCCCAGCATTTT.

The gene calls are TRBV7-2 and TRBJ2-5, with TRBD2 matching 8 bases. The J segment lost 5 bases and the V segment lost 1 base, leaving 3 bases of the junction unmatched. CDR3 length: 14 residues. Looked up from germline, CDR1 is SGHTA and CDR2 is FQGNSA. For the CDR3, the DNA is TGTGCCAGCAGCTTAGTGGTAGCGGGGGAGACCCAGTACTTC. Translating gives CASSLVVAGETQYF.

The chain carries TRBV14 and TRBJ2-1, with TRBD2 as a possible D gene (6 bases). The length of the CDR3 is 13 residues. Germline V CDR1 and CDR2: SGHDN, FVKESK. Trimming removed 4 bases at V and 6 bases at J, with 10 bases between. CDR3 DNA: TGTGCCAGCAGCCTAAAGGGAGGCAATGAGCAGTTCTTC. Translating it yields CASSLKGGNEQFF.

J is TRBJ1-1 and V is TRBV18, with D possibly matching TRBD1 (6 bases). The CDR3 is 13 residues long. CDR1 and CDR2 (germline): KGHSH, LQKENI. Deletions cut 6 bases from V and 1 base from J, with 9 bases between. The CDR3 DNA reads TGTGCCAGCTCCCGACAGGCGAACACTGAAGCTTTCTTT. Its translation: CASSRQANTEAFF.

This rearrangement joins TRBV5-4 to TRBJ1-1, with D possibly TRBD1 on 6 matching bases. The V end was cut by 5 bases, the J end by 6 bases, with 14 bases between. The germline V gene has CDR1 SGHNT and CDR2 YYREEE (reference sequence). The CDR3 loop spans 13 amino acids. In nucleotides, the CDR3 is TGTGCCAGCAGTTCTCTGGCAGGGGCTGAAGCTTTCTTT. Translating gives CASSSLAGAEAFF.

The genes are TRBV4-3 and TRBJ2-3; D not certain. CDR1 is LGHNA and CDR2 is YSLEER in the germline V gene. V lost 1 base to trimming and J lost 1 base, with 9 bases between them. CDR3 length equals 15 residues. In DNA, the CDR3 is TGCGCCAGCAGCCAAGTCGGCGGCGGCACAGATACGCAGTATTTT. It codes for CASSQVGGGTDTQYF.